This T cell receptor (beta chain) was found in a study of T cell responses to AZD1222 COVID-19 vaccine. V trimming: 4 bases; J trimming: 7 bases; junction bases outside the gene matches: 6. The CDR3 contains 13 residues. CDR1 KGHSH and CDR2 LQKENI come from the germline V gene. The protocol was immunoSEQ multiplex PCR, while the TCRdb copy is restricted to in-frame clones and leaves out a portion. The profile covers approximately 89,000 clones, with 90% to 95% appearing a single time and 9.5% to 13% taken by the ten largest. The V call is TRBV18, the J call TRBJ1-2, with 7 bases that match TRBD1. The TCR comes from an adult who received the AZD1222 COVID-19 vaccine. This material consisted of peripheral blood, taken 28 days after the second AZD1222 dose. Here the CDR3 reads CASSRTGVGGYTF. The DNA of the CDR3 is TGTGCCAGCTCACGAACAGGGGTTGGTGGCTACACCTTC.